A single sample gave rise to the 21 T cell receptor beta chains below, sequenced in a study of shared clonotypes between healthy human individuals (dated by TCRdb to about 2020). The library was produced with the immunoSEQ multiplex PCR assay. Imported from immuneACCESS, the table was reduced by TCRdb to in-frame sequences with V and J called. These copies leave out some clones; in studies compared against another copy, an unresolved V gene accounts for under half, and the cause of the remainder is not known. The sample table lists 950,000 to 1,300,000 clones, about 75% of them with a count of one. The ten most abundant clones make up roughly 1.4% of the sample. Sequenced sample: memory CD4+ T cells sorted from blood. The sample's cell subset or site label, decoded: CD45RA-negative fraction. Receptors originate from a young man in good health.

The genes are TRBV12-5 and TRBJ2-1; TRBD2 agrees at 11 bases. The length of the CDR3 is 18 residues. V lost 0 bases to trimming and J lost 1 base; unmatched junction nucleotides: 5. CDR1 and CDR2 from the germline V gene are LGHNT and FRNRAP. In DNA form, the CDR3 reads TGTGCTAGTGGTTTGGTGGTAGCGGGAGGGAGGTCCTACAATGAGCAGTTCTTC. Translating it yields CASGLVVAGGRSYNEQFF.

This chain connects TRBV10-3 to TRBJ2-7, with 14 bases matching TRBD2. There are 20 residues in the CDR3. The germline CDR1 and CDR2 sequences are ENHRY and SYGVKD. J gave up 0 bases and V 5 bases, and 15 bases lay outside the gene matches. CDR3 residues: CAISIGTSGSFRISSYEQYF. The CDR3 region has the DNA TGTGCCATCAGTATAGGGACTAGCGGGAGTTTCCGGATAAGCTCCTACGAGCAGTACTTC.

The gene calls are TRBV5-1 and TRBJ2-7, with 8 bases aligning to TRBD1. The CDR3 has 12 residues. Trimming cost V 0 bases and J 8 bases; bases outside gene matches: 1. Germline values: CDR1 SGHRS, CDR2 YFSETQ. Written as DNA, the CDR3 is TGCGCCAGCAGCTTGGACAGGGGGAAGCAGTACTTC. Translating it yields CASSLDRGKQYF.

This chain connects TRBV4-1 to TRBJ1-5; no reliable D call. Germline CDR1 reads MGHRA; CDR2 reads YSYEKL. V lost 0 bases and J 6 bases, leaving 6 bases between the germline ends. The CDR3 spans 13 residues. CDR3: CASSQDNAQPQHF. CDR3 in DNA: TGCGCCAGCAGCCAAGACAACGCTCAGCCCCAGCATTTT.

CDR3 DNA sequence: TGTGCCCCCCTCGGCGGGCTAGTGGGGGGCAATCAGCCCCAGCATTTT. It translates to CAPLGGLVGGNQPQHF. V and J are TRBV11-2 and TRBJ1-5; a possible D gene is TRBD1 (5 bases). This CDR3 spans 16 amino acids. Trimming removed 11 bases from V and 2 bases from J, with 22 bases in between. The germline V gene encodes CDR1 SGHAT and CDR2 FQNNGV. Variable domain in full (rest from reference TRBV11-2 and TRBJ1-5): EAGVAQSPRYKIIEKRQSVAFWCNPISGHATLYWYQQILGQGPKLLIQFQNNGVVDDSQLPKDRFSAERLKGVDSTLKIQPAKLEDSAVYLCAPLGGLVGGNQPQHFGDGTRLSIL.

This clone came up once. The gene calls are TRBV5-6 and TRBJ2-2; tentative D call: TRBD1 (6 bases). Trimming stripped 2 bases from V and 6 bases from J, with 17 bases between. CDR1 is SGHDT, CDR2 YYEEEE, per germline. The CDR3 covers 16 residues. The CDR3 DNA reads TGTGCCAGCAGCTTTCCTCAGGGGAATTTCCCCGGGGAGCTGTTTTTT. Translated, it gives CASSFPQGNFPGELFF.

The chain combines TRBV30 with TRBJ1-5; D possibly corresponds to TRBD1 (6 bases). Trimming cost V 3 bases and J 1 base, with 22 bases left between them. The CDR3 loop spans 18 amino acids. The germline V gene encodes CDR1 GTSNPN and CDR2 SVGIG (reference sequence). This CDR3 is CAWSATRQVMASNQPQHF. The CDR3 DNA is TGTGCCTGGAGCGCCACGAGACAGGTTATGGCGAGCAATCAGCCCCAGCATTTT. Drawing the rest from reference TRBV30 and TRBJ1-5, the complete variable domain is SQTIHQWPATLVQPVGSPLSLECTVEGTSNPNLYWYRQAAGRGLQLLFYSVGIGQISSEVPQNLSASRPQDRQFILSSKKLLLSDSGFYLCAWSATRQVMASNQPQHFGDGTRLSIL.

This clone was picked up one time. This rearrangement joins TRBV7-6 to TRBJ2-5; D is undetermined. Trimming left V 0 bases short and J 5 bases short, with 4 bases between. Germline V gene lookup returns CDR1 SGHVS and CDR2 FNYEAQ. This CDR3 contains 12 residues. CDR3 loop: CASSLAPETQYF. In DNA, the CDR3 is TGTGCCAGCAGCTTAGCTCCCGAGACCCAGTACTTC.

The chain carries TRBV20-1 and TRBJ2-7; maybe TRBD1 (5 bases). V lost 3 bases and J 5 bases, leaving 8 bases between the germline ends. The germline V gene encodes CDR1 DFQATT and CDR2 SNEGSKA (reference sequence). The CDR3 length is 11 residues. The CDR3 loop reads CSARRRDEQYF. CDR3 DNA sequence: TGCAGTGCTAGGCGCAGGGACGAGCAGTACTTC.

This chain links TRBV18 with TRBJ2-2, with D perhaps TRBD1 (5 bases). The CDR3 consists of 15 residues. Germline V gene lookup returns CDR1 KGHSH and CDR2 LQKENI. V was shortened by 0 bases and J by 1 base, with 6 bases between the two germline ends. CDR3 bases: TGTGCCAGCTCACCACCCCAGGGGAACACCGGGGAGCTGTTTTTT. This translates into CASSPPQGNTGELFF.

The chain carries TRBV2 and TRBJ1-5, with no clear D. Trimming cost V 6 bases and J 7 bases, with 10 bases left between them. Per the germline V gene, CDR1 is SNHLY and CDR2 is FYNNEI. This CDR3 spans 12 amino acids. CDR3 sequence (DNA): TGTGCCAGCAGAACGAGTAGGCAGCCCCAGCATTTT. Its protein product is CASRTSRQPQHF.

This clone was seen only once. The chain couples TRBV5-5 to TRBJ1-5; perhaps TRBD1 as D (5 bases). Germline V lookup: CDR1 SGHKS, CDR2 YYEKEE (reference sequence). This CDR3 comprises 14 residues. Trimming pared 6 bases from V and 5 bases from J, leaving 15 bases between. The CDR3 spells CASTYGAQDQPQHF. The CDR3 DNA reads TGTGCCAGCACCTATGGGGCCCAGGATCAGCCCCAGCATTTT.

The rearrangement joins TRBV6-1 to TRBJ1-5, with 7 bases aligning to TRBD1. This CDR3 is 15 amino acids long. CDR1 is MNHNS and CDR2 is SASEGT in the germline V gene. Germline trimming cut 6 bases from V and 5 bases from J; bases unmatched to any gene: 10. The CDR3 coding sequence is TGTGCCAGCAGGCAGAGAGGGGGCGTGTATCAGCCCCAGCATTTT. Residues: CASRQRGGVYQPQHF.

This clone was recorded once. This rearrangement joins TRBV6-1 to TRBJ2-3; 12 nucleotides agree with TRBD1. Germline assignment: CDR1 MNHNS and CDR2 SASEGT. With V trimmed by 2 bases and J by 4 bases, 4 bases remained unmatched. The CDR3 covers 16 residues. The DNA of the CDR3 is TGTGCCAGCAGTGAATTGGGACAGGGGGCCTCAGATACGCAGTATTTT. Translated, it gives CASSELGQGASDTQYF.

The chain recombines TRBV6-1 with TRBJ1-6, with D tentatively TRBD1 (5 bases). This CDR3 comprises 13 residues. Germline V lookup: CDR1 MNHNS, CDR2 SASEGT. Trimming left V 3 bases short and J 8 bases short, with 8 bases between. This chain's CDR3 is CASSEVGDSPLHF. The CDR3, as DNA: TGTGCCAGCAGTGAGGTGGGGGATTCACCCCTCCACTTT.

This chain joins TRBV9 and TRBJ2-2; tentatively, D is TRBD1 (6 bases). The germline gives CDR1 SGDLS, CDR2 YYNGEE. V lost 3 bases and J 6 bases, leaving 9 bases between the germline ends. CDR3 length: 13 residues. The CDR3 spells CASSGSGAGELFF. Here the CDR3 DNA reads TGTGCCAGCAGCGGGTCAGGGGCCGGGGAGCTGTTTTTT.

The rearrangement uses TRBV7-9 and TRBJ1-2, with D unresolved. Germline V CDR1 and CDR2: SEHNR, FQNEAQ (reference sequence). Trimming removed 3 bases from V and 8 bases from J, with 10 bases in between. The CDR3 is 12 residues long. The chain's CDR3 is CASSFNHEGYTF. The DNA for the CDR3 is TGTGCCAGCAGCTTTAACCACGAAGGCTACACCTTC.

The V call is TRBV2, the J call TRBJ2-3; either TRBD1 or TRBD2 may supply D (5 bases each). This CDR3 spans 16 amino acids. Germline lookup yields CDR1 SNHLY and CDR2 FYNNEI. Trimming took off 8 bases at V and 0 bases at J, with 18 bases between the two ends. CDR3 in amino acids: CASVVRGRKSTDTQYF. The CDR3 DNA reads TGTGCCAGCGTTGTCCGGGGCAGAAAAAGCACAGATACGCAGTATTTT.

The chain links TRBV5-1 to TRBJ2-5, with D unresolved. The CDR3 totals 16 residues. The germline V gene encodes CDR1 SGHRS and CDR2 YFSETQ. Trimming removed 5 bases from V and 0 bases from J, with 17 bases in between. CDR3 sequence: CASRTVRSAHQETQYF. The DNA of the CDR3 is TGCGCCAGCAGGACCGTGCGATCCGCACACCAAGAGACCCAGTACTTC.

The chain employs TRBV18 and TRBJ1-4; D possibly corresponds to TRBD1 (5 bases). This CDR3 region has 14 residues. Trimming pared 3 bases from V and 3 bases from J, leaving 8 bases between. Per the germline V gene, CDR1 is KGHSH and CDR2 is LQKENI. CDR3 nucleotide sequence: TGTGCCAGCTCACCGGGGGTATCTAATGAAAAACTGTTTTTT. Protein product: CASSPGVSNEKLFF.

V usage is TRBV5-1 and J usage is TRBJ2-1; TRBD2 matches 13 bases. The junction had 3 bases not matched to a gene; V was cut back by 4 bases and J by 8 bases. Germline V gives CDR1 SGHRS, CDR2 YFSETQ. The CDR3 sequence is 14 residues long. CDR3 sequence reads: CASSRTSGSDEQFF. The CDR3 DNA reads as TGCGCCAGCAGCCGGACTAGCGGGAGTGATGAGCAGTTCTTC.